This TCR beta chain originates from a study of early stage breast cancer tumors. Study context: Of around 16 invasive breast tumors, about 12 were hormone receptor-positive, HER2-negative. The study, taken as a whole, reports: Tumor and normal breast were distinguished via blood comparison in about 90% of the 16 patients.

The CDR3 consists of 14 residues. Germline CDR1 is SGHRS and CDR2 is YFSETQ. V was trimmed by 4 bases and J by 1 base, leaving 11 bases between them. Each sample had two DNA replicates, about 0.5 ug blood or about 1.5 ug tissue. Profiling relied on immunoSEQ multiplex PCR, and the TCRdb table lists in-frame clones only, not all of them. The sample holds 30,000 or so clones, roughly 77% seen once. A remark on this clone: Its antigen is unknown.

The sample was blood. This receptor was taken from a person aged 35-49 years with breast cancer. The chain has TRBV5-1 and TRBJ2-5, with a tentative D call TRBD2 (6 bases). The CDR3 spells CASSKGLTQETQYF. The CDR3 nucleotides read TGCGCCAGCAGCAAGGGACTTACCCAAGAGACCCAGTACTTC.